This passage covers 27 T cell receptor beta chains from one sample sequenced in a study of OX40 agonist ivuxolimab in advanced cancers. The method was the immunoSEQ multiplex PCR assay. TCRdb mirrors the immuneACCESS table, restricted to in-frame sequences. Some clones are absent from its copies; in checked studies, under half trace to an unresolved V gene, and the reason for the others is unknown. This sample gives 69,000 or so clones in total; roughly 82% of them show up just once. The ten largest make up 5% of the sample. The sequences come from CD4+ or CD8+ T cells sorted from blood, collected in a trial of the OX40 agonist ivuxolimab. Receptors originate from an adult with an advanced solid tumor such as melanoma, head and neck, liver or kidney cancer.

The chain links TRBV18 to TRBJ1-2, with D maybe TRBD1 (5 bases). Germline lookup yields CDR1 KGHSH and CDR2 LQKENI. V was clipped by 3 bases and J by 5 bases, with 16 bases between them. This CDR3 is built from 15 residues. CDR3 residues: CASSPTAPSRYGYTF. The CDR3 nucleotides are TGTGCCAGCTCACCGACAGCCCCCTCTAGGTATGGCTACACCTTC.

V gene TRBV18 combines with J gene TRBJ2-3; TRBD2 aligns across 8 bases. The CDR3 sequence is 17 residues long. Germline V lookup: CDR1 KGHSH, CDR2 LQKENI. Germline trimming cut 0 bases from V and 7 bases from J; bases unmatched to any gene: 12. The CDR3 nucleotides read TGTGCCAGCTCACCACCGTCCGCGGGGGGCCCCGCGAATACGCAGTATTTT. It specifies CASSPPSAGGPANTQYF. Filled out from reference TRBV18 and TRBJ2-3, the complete variable domain reads NAGVMQNPRHLVRRRGQEARLRCSPMKGHSHVYWYRQLPEEGLKFMVYLQKENIIDESGMPKERFSAEFPKEGPSILRIQQVVRGDSAAYFCASSPPSAGGPANTQYFGPGTRLTVL.

The gene calls are TRBV28 and TRBJ1-2; 7 nucleotides line up with TRBD1. The junction had 16 bases not matched to a gene; V was cut back by 7 bases and J by 8 bases. In germline, CDR1 is MDHEN, CDR2 SYDVKM. This CDR3 has 15 amino acids. CDR3 sequence reads: CASIPSGQGGSGYTF. CDR3 coding DNA: TGTGCCAGCATTCCCTCAGGGCAGGGGGGATCGGGCTACACCTTC.

This chain connects TRBV19 to TRBJ1-5; possibly TRBD1 for D (6 bases). The CDR3 has 14 amino acids. The germline V and J ends were trimmed by 5 bases and 7 bases, with 15 bases remaining between them. CDR1 and CDR2 (germline): LNHDA, SQIVND (reference sequence). CDR3 DNA sequence: TGTGCCAGTAGTCGTGGGGGCCTAGGACAGCCCCAGCATTTT. Translation gives CASSRGGLGQPQHF.

This sequence joins TRBV28 and TRBJ2-2; 8 positions agree with TRBD2. Unmatched junction bases numbered 6, after V lost 11 bases and J lost 1 base. Per the germline V gene, CDR1 is MDHEN and CDR2 is SYDVKM. The CDR3 loop spans 14 amino acids. This chain's CDR3 is CAGGTRLNTGELFF. DNA for the CDR3: TGTGCCGGAGGGACTAGGCTGAACACCGGGGAGCTGTTTTTT.

This clone was detected a few times. The chain combines TRBV7-6 with TRBJ1-2; 7 bases agree with TRBD1. This CDR3 region has 13 residues. J was trimmed by 4 bases and V by 5 bases; bases with no gene match: 4. The germline CDR1 and CDR2 sequences are SGHVS and FNYEAQ. This CDR3 is CASSMDRSYGYTF. The CDR3 DNA is TGTGCCAGCAGCATGGACAGGAGCTATGGCTACACCTTC.

The rearrangement joins TRBV7-2 to TRBJ1-5, with unresolved D. The V and J ends lost 1 base and 3 bases respectively, with 10 bases between them. The CDR3 consists of 15 residues. Germline lookup yields CDR1 SGHTA and CDR2 FQGNSA. CDR3 residues: CASSLGGGSNQPQHF. The CDR3 DNA reads as TGTGCCAGCAGCTTAGGTGGCGGGTCCAATCAGCCCCAGCATTTT.

The chain carries TRBV6-5 and TRBJ1-1, with D tentatively TRBD1 (5 bases). The V gene's germline CDR1 is MNHEY and CDR2 SVGAGI. Trimming removed 9 bases from V and 4 bases from J, with 21 bases in between. The CDR3 is 15 residues long. The CDR3 reads CARTNSSRVSTEAFF. The CDR3 DNA is TGTGCCAGGACAAATTCAAGCAGGGTGAGCACTGAAGCTTTCTTT.

CDR3 region: CASSPLLRSDYGYTF. CDR3 nucleotide sequence: TGTGCCAGCAGCCCCCTTTTAAGGTCAGACTATGGCTACACCTTC. This chain joins TRBV6-5 and TRBJ1-2; D is undetermined. Germline CDR1 and CDR2: MNHEY and SVGAGI. The germline V and J ends were trimmed by 6 bases and 3 bases, with 17 bases remaining between them. This CDR3 comprises 15 residues.

This chain connects TRBV11-3 to TRBJ2-7; TRBD2 aligns across 8 bases. This CDR3 spans 16 amino acids. CDR1 is SGHNT and CDR2 is YENEEA in the germline V gene. J was trimmed by 4 bases and V by 6 bases; bases with no gene match: 14. This CDR3 is CASRFERERPQYEQYF. As DNA, the CDR3 is TGTGCCAGCAGATTCGAGCGGGAGAGACCCCAGTACGAGCAGTACTTC. The full variable domain, with the rest looked up from reference TRBV11-3 and TRBJ2-7, is EAGVVQSPRYKIIEKKQPVAFWCNPISGHNTLYWYLQNLGQGPELLIRYENEEAVDDSQLPKDRFSAERLKGVDSTLKIQPAELGDSAVYLCASRFERERPQYEQYFGPGTRLTVT.

The V gene is TRBV10-3, the J gene TRBJ2-3, with D uncertain. Germline lookup yields CDR1 ENHRY and CDR2 SYGVKD. The CDR3 has 12 amino acids. The V and J ends lost 3 bases and 4 bases respectively, with 5 bases between them. CDR3 DNA sequence: TGTGCCATCAGTGATCGGGCAGATACGCAGTATTTT. Translation: CAISDRADTQYF.

This chain uses TRBV7-8 with TRBJ1-1; the D is unclear. The length of the CDR3 is 16 residues. The V end lost 6 bases, the J end lost 0 bases, and 17 bases lay between the germline ends. Germline-derived CDR1 and CDR2 are SGHVS and FQNEAQ. DNA for the CDR3: TGTGCCAGCAGATCCCTCCCAACGACAATGAACACTGAAGCTTTCTTT. Its translation: CASRSLPTTMNTEAFF.

V usage is TRBV7-9 and J usage is TRBJ2-3, with 9 bases identical to TRBD2. The length of the CDR3 is 16 residues. V gave up 1 base and J gave up 6 bases; unmatched junction bases: 8. Germline assignment: CDR1 SEHNR and CDR2 FQNEAQ (reference sequence). The CDR3 bases are TGTGCCAGCAGCTTAGTGGTTAGCGGGGGAGATGATACGCAGTATTTT. Protein product: CASSLVVSGGDDTQYF.

This chain links TRBV7-2 with TRBJ2-7; 7 bases match TRBD1. From germline, CDR1 is SGHTA and CDR2 FQGNSA. The CDR3 is 16 amino acids. With V trimmed by 3 bases and J by 6 bases, 14 bases remained unmatched. The CDR3 DNA reads TGTGCCAGCAGCTTGGGGATGGGGGACAGCCTTCGCGAGCAGTACTTC. Protein: CASSLGMGDSLREQYF.

The chain couples TRBV5-1 to TRBJ1-4; D is uncertain. The CDR3 is 15 amino acids. The germline CDR1 and CDR2 sequences are SGHRS and YFSETQ. The V end was cut by 0 bases, the J end by 1 base, with 7 bases between. The CDR3 region is CASSLAGLTNEKLFF. The CDR3 coding sequence is TGCGCCAGCAGCTTGGCCGGGCTAACTAATGAAAAACTGTTTTTT.

J is TRBJ1-1 and V is TRBV7-9, with unresolved D. The CDR3 totals 16 residues. Germline lookup yields CDR1 SEHNR and CDR2 FQNEAQ (reference sequence). Trimming left V 2 bases short and J 6 bases short, with 19 bases between. CDR3 protein: CASSLPQLRASAEAFF. CDR3 nucleotide sequence: TGTGCCAGCAGCTTACCCCAACTTCGCGCGTCCGCTGAAGCTTTCTTT.

The rearrangement joins TRBV4-3 to TRBJ1-3; D is uncertain. The CDR3 consists of 14 residues. V dropped 0 bases and J dropped 4 bases, with 7 bases sitting between them. Germline CDR1 reads LGHNA; CDR2 reads YSLEER. The CDR3 bases are TGCGCCAGCAGCCAAGAAGCAGGCGGAAACACCATATATTTT. This encodes CASSQEAGGNTIYF.

This clone occurred a few times. In DNA, the CDR3 is TGTGCCAGCACCCGAGGGGGGGCCACCGAGGAAAAACTGTTTTTT. Protein: CASTRGGATEEKLFF. The rearrangement joins TRBV7-2 to TRBJ1-4, with D tentatively TRBD1 (6 bases). The V gene lost 7 bases and the J gene lost 8 bases, with 20 bases spanning the gap. Germline V gene data show CDR1 as SGHTA and CDR2 as FQGNSA. The CDR3 spans 15 residues.

This chain's CDR3 is CASSKGDSYNSPLHF. The CDR3 coding sequence is TGCGCCAGCAGCAAGGGGGACTCCTATAATTCACCCCTCCACTTT. The V and J genes are TRBV4-3 and TRBJ1-6; D may be TRBD1 (6 bases). The germline CDR1 and CDR2 sequences are LGHNA and YSLEER. Trimming shortened V by 5 bases and J by 0 bases, and 8 bases separated the two germline ends. The CDR3 is 15 amino acids.

Of note for this clone: The sample holds other DNA sequences that translate to the same CDR3. J is TRBJ2-7 and V is TRBV6-5, with a weak D call TRBD1 (6 bases). CDR3 size: 15 residues. The V gene lost 0 bases and the J gene lost 1 base, with 10 bases spanning the gap. CDR1 is MNHEY and CDR2 is SVGAGI in the germline V gene. The CDR3 here is CASSYSIRGSYEQYF. CDR3 coding DNA: TGTGCCAGCAGTTACTCCATCAGGGGTTCCTACGAGCAGTACTTC.

This clone was picked up one time. The gene calls are TRBV7-2 and TRBJ1-5; 7 bases line up with TRBD1. V trimming: 2 bases; J trimming: 4 bases; junction bases outside the gene matches: 5. CDR3 size: 15 residues. In germline, CDR1 is SGHTA, CDR2 FQGNSA. The CDR3 sequence: CASSLKPGGNQPQHF. The CDR3 bases are TGTGCCAGCAGCTTAAAGCCAGGGGGGAATCAGCCCCAGCATTTT. Combining the CDR3 with reference TRBV7-2 and TRBJ1-5 gives the whole variable domain GAGVSQSPSNKVTEKGKDVELRCDPISGHTALYWYRQSLGQGLEFLIYFQGNSAPDKSGLPSDRFSAERTGGSVSTLTIQRTQQEDSAVYLCASSLKPGGNQPQHFGDGTRLSIL.

The J gene is TRBJ1-3, the V gene TRBV28; D gene ambiguous. Germline V gene lookup returns CDR1 MDHEN and CDR2 SYDVKM. This CDR3 comprises 15 residues. The V end was cut by 5 bases, the J end by 0 bases, with 11 bases between. As DNA, the CDR3 is TGTGCCAGCAGTGAAGCCGGTGACTCTGGAAACACCATATATTTT. It encodes CASSEAGDSGNTIYF.

This clone was seen once. This rearrangement joins TRBV25-1 to TRBJ1-3; tentatively, D is TRBD1 (5 bases). This CDR3 is built from 15 residues. Trimming left V 10 bases short and J 0 bases short, with 16 bases between. Looked up from germline, CDR1 is MGHDK and CDR2 is SYGVNS. For the CDR3, the DNA is TGTGCCACTACAACGGGACGGAACTCTGGAAACACCATATATTTT. Encoded protein: CATTTGRNSGNTIYF.

This clone was found once. The rearrangement uses TRBV7-2 and TRBJ1-3; D is uncertain. CDR1 is SGHTA, CDR2 FQGNSA, per germline. The CDR3 is 14 amino acids. Trimming pared 4 bases from V and 1 base from J, leaving 8 bases between. In DNA, the CDR3 is TGTGCCAGCAGCTCAACAATTTCTGGAAACACCATATATTTT. Protein product: CASSSTISGNTIYF.

The chain combines TRBV19 with TRBJ2-7; 7 bases align to TRBD2. This CDR3 comprises 16 residues. J was trimmed by 4 bases and V by 10 bases; bases with no gene match: 19. Germline V CDR1 and CDR2: LNHDA, SQIVND (reference sequence). The CDR3 DNA reads TGTGCCACCAGAAGGGACGGGGGACCCGGGGGGTACGAGCAGTACTTC. This translates into CATRRDGGPGGYEQYF.

This CDR3 reads CASSLGGLGEKLFF. CDR3 nucleotide sequence: TGTGCCAGCAGCTTGGGGGGACTCGGGGAAAAACTGTTTTTT. The chain uses TRBV7-8 and TRBJ1-4, with D tentatively TRBD1 (5 bases). V was clipped by 3 bases and J by 8 bases, with 13 bases between them. There are 14 residues in the CDR3. Germline-derived CDR1 and CDR2 are SGHVS and FQNEAQ.

The J gene is TRBJ1-2, the V gene TRBV19, with D uncertain. Germline CDR1 and CDR2: LNHDA and SQIVND (reference sequence). The CDR3 covers 12 residues. Trimming took 3 bases from V and 8 from J, leaving 10 bases between them. CDR3 sequence reads: CASSINAWGYTF. The CDR3 nucleotides read TGTGCCAGTAGTATTAACGCGTGGGGCTACACCTTC.